Included here is one TCR beta chain sequence, with context. The antigen is not known. Using RNA transcripts as the source, TCR beta CDR3 regions were amplified. When the TCR CDR3 underwent first-round RT-PCR, the HTBI primer set was used. TCRdb called the multiplex PCR reads again in MiXCR, with one record for every CDR3 protein. Here the sample spans a few hundred thousand distinct CDR3 sequences, approximately 23% being singletons. The data derive from a study of T cells in Graves' hyperthyroidism and ophthalmopathy. Findings and limits, study-wide: Ophthalmopathy onset followed model prediction by a median roughly 6.5 months.

Trimming cost V 0 bases and J 0 bases; bases outside gene matches: 1. CDR3 size: 16 residues. Germline V gene data show CDR1 as SGDLS and CDR2 as YYNGEE. The sequence came from a woman between 65 and 79 years old with Graves' ophthalmopathy. J is TRBJ2-3 and V is TRBV9; 10 bases line up with TRBD2. The sequenced sample consisted of blood. The CDR3 DNA sequence: TGTGCCAGCAGCGTAGGAGCGGGAGGGAGCACAGATACGCAGTATTTT. It encodes CASSVGAGGSTDTQYF.